The next 14 T cell receptor beta chains were all read from a single sample in a study of cytomegalovirus exposure and HLA in healthy donors. The PCR contained 60 Vbeta and 13 Jbeta primers. Clones were sequenced by immunoSEQ multiplex PCR, and TCRdb holds only the in-frame ones, with some missing. The sample lists tens of thousands of clones; more than 60% were seen once. The sequenced material came from PBMCs. These receptors came from a man aged 25 to 40 in good health and CMV-seronegative.

The rearrangement links TRBV2 to TRBJ2-1, with D possibly matching TRBD2 (5 bases). Germline lookup yields CDR1 SNHLY and CDR2 FYNNEI. V was pared by 2 bases and J by 8 bases, with 10 bases between. CDR3 length: 13 amino acids. The CDR3 DNA reads TGTGCCAGCAGTGAAACGGGGAAGGATGAGCAGTTCTTC. This sequence encodes CASSETGKDEQFF.

V gene TRBV7-2 combines with J gene TRBJ1-1; D possibly corresponds to TRBD1 (6 bases). This CDR3 is 16 amino acids long. V was shortened by 1 base and J by 2 bases, with 14 bases between the two germline ends. The germline V gene has CDR1 SGHTA and CDR2 FQGNSA. CDR3 bases: TGTGCCAGCAGCTTAGTTGGGGGGGGCAGTAACACTGAAGCTTTCTTT. Protein sequence: CASSLVGGGSNTEAFF.

This clone was seen a few times. J is TRBJ1-5 and V is TRBV2; the match to TRBD1 covers 8 bases. The germline CDR1 and CDR2 sequences are SNHLY and FYNNEI. The CDR3 is made up of 18 amino acids. V shed 6 bases, J shed 2 bases, and the junction held 15 bases outside the gene matches. CDR3 region: CASRRGRGPSGGNQPQHF. CDR3 in DNA: TGTGCCAGCAGGAGGGGCAGGGGGCCCTCGGGAGGCAATCAGCCCCAGCATTTT.

The chain couples TRBV9 to TRBJ2-7; 7 bases fit TRBD2. V lost 3 bases to trimming and J lost 5 bases; unmatched junction nucleotides: 8. From germline, CDR1 is SGDLS and CDR2 YYNGEE. The CDR3 loop spans 14 amino acids. CDR3 region: CASSERGLVDEQYF. Here the CDR3 DNA reads TGTGCCAGCAGCGAGCGGGGTTTGGTGGACGAGCAGTACTTC.

The chain is built from TRBV6-6 and TRBJ1-1; tentatively, D is TRBD1 (6 bases). CDR3 length: 14 amino acids. Germline-derived CDR1 and CDR2 are MNHNY and SVGAGI (reference sequence). V was shortened by 6 bases and J by 6 bases, with 17 bases between the two germline ends. CDR3 sequence (DNA): TGTGCCAGCAGACCCCTCAGAGGGGGACCTGAAGCTTTCTTT. Encoded protein: CASRPLRGGPEAFF.

This clone was picked up a small number of times. The chain recombines TRBV27 with TRBJ2-7, with 9 bases fitting TRBD1. J gave up 3 bases and V 6 bases, and 3 bases lay outside the gene matches. Germline CDR1 is MNHEY and CDR2 is SMNVEV (reference sequence). The CDR3 is 13 amino acids. CDR3 DNA: TGTGCCAGCAGAAGGACAGGGGTCTACGAGCAGTACTTC. The encoded protein is CASRRTGVYEQYF.

J is TRBJ1-6 and V is TRBV5-6, with 9 bases identical to TRBD1. The germline CDR1 and CDR2 sequences are SGHDT and YYEEEE. V trimming: 3 bases; J trimming: 9 bases; junction bases outside the gene matches: 7. The CDR3 has 15 amino acids. CDR3: CASSWGGTGTSPLHF. The CDR3 nucleotides are TGTGCCAGCAGCTGGGGGGGGACAGGGACTTCACCCCTCCACTTT.

The rearrangement uses TRBV11-2 and TRBJ2-1, with 8 bases fitting TRBD2. CDR1 and CDR2 from the germline V gene are SGHAT and FQNNGV. J was trimmed by 14 bases and V by 2 bases; bases with no gene match: 5. CDR3 size: 12 residues. CDR3 nucleotide sequence: TGTGCCAGCAGCTTATCCGGACTAGCCGAGTTCTTC. It translates to CASSLSGLAEFF.

The chain employs TRBV6-1 and TRBJ2-7; no reliable D call. The CDR3 extends over 15 amino acids. V was trimmed by 1 base and J by 2 bases, leaving 12 bases between them. Germline CDR1 reads MNHNS; CDR2 reads SASEGT. This CDR3 is CASSEGPTATYEQYF. The DNA for the CDR3 is TGTGCCAGCAGTGAAGGGCCCACCGCAACCTACGAGCAGTACTTC.

This rearrangement joins TRBV6-4 to TRBJ1-4; D is perhaps TRBD1 (6 bases). This CDR3 spans 15 amino acids. V shed 2 bases and J shed 7 bases, with 14 bases lying between them. Germline V gene sequence: CDR1 MRHNA, CDR2 SNTAGT. CDR3 sequence reads: CASSDRTGRGEKLFF. CDR3 nucleotides: TGTGCCAGCAGTGACCGCACAGGGAGAGGTGAAAAACTGTTTTTT.

This clone was recorded only once. The gene calls are TRBV6-5 and TRBJ1-2; 8 positions match TRBD1. The CDR3 covers 15 residues. CDR1 is MNHEY and CDR2 is SVGAGI in the germline V gene. V shed 6 bases and J 4 bases; nucleotides not matched to a gene: 10. CDR3 DNA: TGTGCCAGCAGGCAGACAGGGGACAGTGGCTATGGCTACACCTTC. Its protein product is CASRQTGDSGYGYTF.

The rearrangement uses TRBV2 and TRBJ1-4; TRBD1 is a possible D gene (5 bases). CDR1 and CDR2 (germline): SNHLY, FYNNEI. The CDR3 consists of 16 residues. The V gene lost 1 base and the J gene lost 7 bases, with 16 bases spanning the gap. This chain's CDR3 is CASSEDIGAGREKLFF. CDR3 nucleotide sequence: TGTGCCAGCAGTGAAGATATTGGGGCAGGGCGTGAAAAACTGTTTTTT.

The genes are TRBV10-1 and TRBJ1-1; 7 nucleotides agree with TRBD1. V dropped 4 bases and J dropped 2; count of bases not matched to a gene: 10. This CDR3 region has 16 residues. The germline CDR1 and CDR2 sequences are WNHNN and SYGVQD (reference sequence). The CDR3: CASSVRDRAINTEAFF. CDR3 in DNA: TGCGCCAGCAGTGTTCGCGACAGGGCCATTAACACTGAAGCTTTCTTT.

The rearrangement uses TRBV2 and TRBJ1-1; TRBD1 might be the D (5 bases). The CDR3 length is 13 residues. CDR1 is SNHLY, CDR2 FYNNEI, per germline. The CDR3 is CATVQESNTEAFF. The CDR3 region has the DNA TGTGCAACAGTACAGGAATCGAACACTGAAGCTTTCTTT.